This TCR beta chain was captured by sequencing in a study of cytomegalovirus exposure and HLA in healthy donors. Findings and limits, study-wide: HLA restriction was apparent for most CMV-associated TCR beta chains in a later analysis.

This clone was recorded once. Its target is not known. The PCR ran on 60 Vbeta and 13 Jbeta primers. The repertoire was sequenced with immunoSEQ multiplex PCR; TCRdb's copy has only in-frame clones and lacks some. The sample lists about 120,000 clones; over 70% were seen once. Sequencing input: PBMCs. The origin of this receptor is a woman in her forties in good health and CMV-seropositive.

CDR3 sequence reads: CASSLAGPMNTEAFF. CDR3 nucleotide sequence: TGTGCCAGCAGCTTGGCAGGTCCCATGAACACTGAAGCTTTCTTT. This chain connects TRBV5-4 to TRBJ1-1, with no clear D. CDR3 size: 15 residues. Germline loops: CDR1 SGHNT, CDR2 YYREEE (reference sequence). Trimming pared 0 bases from V and 0 bases from J, leaving 9 bases between.